Shown below are 4 T cell receptor beta chains from a single sample sequenced in a study of blood T cells in healthy people across ages. It was with a sample-barcoded 5' primer and a J-beta primer mix that a second PCR of roughly 7 to 12 cycles was run. TCRdb re-analysed the 5' RACE reads in MiXCR, keeping a single row per CDR3 protein. In the table there are 1.4 million to 1.5 million distinct CDR3 sequences, approximately 40% of which are singletons. The sequencing input was blood. Receptor source: a woman aged 18-29 years in good health.

The V gene is TRBV9, the J gene TRBJ1-1; no clear D gene. From germline, CDR1 is SGDLS and CDR2 YYNGEE. Trimming stripped 3 bases from V and 6 bases from J, with 15 bases between. The CDR3 sequence is 14 residues long. For the CDR3, the DNA is TGTGCCAGCAGCGCCCTTACGTCGGGCGCTGAAGCTTTCTTT. As protein: CASSALTSGAEAFF.

The gene calls are TRBV18 and TRBJ2-3, with D uncertain. Trimming shortened V by 3 bases and J by 5 bases, and 6 bases separated the two germline ends. Germline CDR1 and CDR2: KGHSH and LQKENI. This CDR3 is built from 12 residues. The CDR3 spells CASSPIVDTQYF. The DNA for the CDR3 is TGTGCCAGCTCACCTATCGTAGATACGCAGTATTTT.

This clonotype was observed a few times. The CDR3 sequence is CASSQQGLEAFF. The CDR3 DNA reads as TGTGCCAGCAGCCAACAGGGTCTTGAAGCTTTCTTT. The gene calls are TRBV14 and TRBJ1-1; a possible D gene is TRBD1 (5 bases). Germline loops: CDR1 SGHDN, CDR2 FVKESK. The CDR3 has 12 residues. V lost 2 bases and J lost 7, with 8 bases in between.

This clonotype was counted a few times. The chain recombines TRBV6-1 with TRBJ2-5; 8 positions agree with TRBD1. The V gene end was trimmed by 6 bases and the J gene end by 2 bases; junction bases not matched to a gene: 8. The CDR3 runs to 15 residues. Germline V gives CDR1 MNHNS, CDR2 SASEGT. The CDR3 protein is CASRWTGTNQETQYF. The DNA of the CDR3 is TGTGCCAGCAGGTGGACAGGGACGAATCAAGAGACCCAGTACTTC.